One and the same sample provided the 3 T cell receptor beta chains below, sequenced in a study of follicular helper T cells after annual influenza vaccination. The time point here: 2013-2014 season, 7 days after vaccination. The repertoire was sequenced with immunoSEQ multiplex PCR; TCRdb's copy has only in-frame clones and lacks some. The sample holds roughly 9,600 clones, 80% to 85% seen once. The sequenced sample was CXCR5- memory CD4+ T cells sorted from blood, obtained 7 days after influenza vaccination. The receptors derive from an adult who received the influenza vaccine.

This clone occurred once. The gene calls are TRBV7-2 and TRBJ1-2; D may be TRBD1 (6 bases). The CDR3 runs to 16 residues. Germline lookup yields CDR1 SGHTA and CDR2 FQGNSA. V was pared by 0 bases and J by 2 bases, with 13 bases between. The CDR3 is CASSLAPGGPNYGYTF. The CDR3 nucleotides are TGTGCCAGCAGCTTAGCGCCGGGGGGCCCAAACTATGGCTACACCTTC.

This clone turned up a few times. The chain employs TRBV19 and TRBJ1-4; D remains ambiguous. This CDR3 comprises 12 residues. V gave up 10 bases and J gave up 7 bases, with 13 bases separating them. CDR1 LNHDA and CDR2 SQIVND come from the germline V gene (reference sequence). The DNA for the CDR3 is TGTGCCACCTCACGAGGAATTGAAAAACTGTTTTTT. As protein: CATSRGIEKLFF.

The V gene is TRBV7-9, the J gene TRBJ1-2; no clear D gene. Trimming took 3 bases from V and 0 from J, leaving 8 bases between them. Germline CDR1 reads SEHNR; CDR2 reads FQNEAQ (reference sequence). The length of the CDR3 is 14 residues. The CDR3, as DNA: TGTGCCAGCAGCTTGGCCCAAGCTAACTATGGCTACACCTTC. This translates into CASSLAQANYGYTF.